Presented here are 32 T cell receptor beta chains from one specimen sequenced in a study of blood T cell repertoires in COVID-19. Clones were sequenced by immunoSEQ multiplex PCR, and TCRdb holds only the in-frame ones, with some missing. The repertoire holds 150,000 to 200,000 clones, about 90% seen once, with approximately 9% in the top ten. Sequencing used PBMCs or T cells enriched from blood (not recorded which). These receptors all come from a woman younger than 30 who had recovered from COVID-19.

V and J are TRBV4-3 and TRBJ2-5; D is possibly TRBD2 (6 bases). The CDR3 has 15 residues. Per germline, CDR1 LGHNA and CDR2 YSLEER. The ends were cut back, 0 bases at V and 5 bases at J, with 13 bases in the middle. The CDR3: CASSQDGSGGETQYF. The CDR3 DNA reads TGCGCCAGCAGCCAAGATGGTAGCGGCGGGGAGACCCAGTACTTC.

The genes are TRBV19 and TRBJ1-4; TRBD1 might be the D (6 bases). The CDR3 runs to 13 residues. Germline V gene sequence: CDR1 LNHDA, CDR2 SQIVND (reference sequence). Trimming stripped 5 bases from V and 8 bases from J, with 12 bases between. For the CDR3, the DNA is TGTGCCAGTAGTCTACAGGGCTTCGAAAAACTGTTTTTT. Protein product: CASSLQGFEKLFF.

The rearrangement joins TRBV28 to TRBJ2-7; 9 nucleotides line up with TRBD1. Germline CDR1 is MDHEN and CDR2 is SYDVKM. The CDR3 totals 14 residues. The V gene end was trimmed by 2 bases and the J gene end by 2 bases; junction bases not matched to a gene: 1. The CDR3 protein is CASSLGTGTYEQYF. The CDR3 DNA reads TGTGCCAGCAGTTTAGGGACAGGGACCTACGAGCAGTACTTC.

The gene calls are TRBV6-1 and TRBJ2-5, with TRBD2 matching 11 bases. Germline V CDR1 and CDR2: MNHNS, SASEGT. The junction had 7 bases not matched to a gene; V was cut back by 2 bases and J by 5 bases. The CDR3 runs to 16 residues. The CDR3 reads CASSETLAGGDETQYF. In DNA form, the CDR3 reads TGTGCCAGCAGTGAAACCCTAGCGGGGGGAGATGAGACCCAGTACTTC.

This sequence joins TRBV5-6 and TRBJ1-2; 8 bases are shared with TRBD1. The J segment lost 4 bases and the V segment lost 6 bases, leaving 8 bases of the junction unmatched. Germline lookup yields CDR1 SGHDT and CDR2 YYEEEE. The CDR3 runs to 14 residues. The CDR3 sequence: CASTSDREGYGYTF. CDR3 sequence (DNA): TGTGCCAGCACTTCGGACAGGGAAGGCTATGGCTACACCTTC.

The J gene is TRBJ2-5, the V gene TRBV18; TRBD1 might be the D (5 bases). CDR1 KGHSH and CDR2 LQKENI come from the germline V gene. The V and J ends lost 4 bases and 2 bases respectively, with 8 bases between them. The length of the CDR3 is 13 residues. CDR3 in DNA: TGTGCCAGCTCACGGGCAGGGCAAGAGACCCAGTACTTC. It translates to CASSRAGQETQYF.

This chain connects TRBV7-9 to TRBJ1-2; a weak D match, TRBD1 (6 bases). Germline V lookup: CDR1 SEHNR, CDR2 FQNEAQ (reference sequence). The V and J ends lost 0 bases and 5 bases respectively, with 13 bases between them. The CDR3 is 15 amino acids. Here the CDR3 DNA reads TGTGCCAGCAGCTTAGCCATACAGGGAGGGTATGGCTACACCTTC. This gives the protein CASSLAIQGGYGYTF.

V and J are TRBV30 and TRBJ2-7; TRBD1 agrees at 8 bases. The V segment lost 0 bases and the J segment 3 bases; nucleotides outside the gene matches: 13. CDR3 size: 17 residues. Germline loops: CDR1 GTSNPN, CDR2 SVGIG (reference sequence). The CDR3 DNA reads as TGTGCCTGGAGTGTACCGCTTGCACAGGGGGATCACTACGAGCAGTACTTC. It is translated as CAWSVPLAQGDHYEQYF.

The CDR3 DNA is TGTGCCAGCAGCGTGACTCCTGGGGGGTTAAGCCCAGATACGCAGTATTTT. Its protein is CASSVTPGGLSPDTQYF. The chain recombines TRBV9 with TRBJ2-3; D may be TRBD2 (6 bases). V lost 2 bases, J lost 4 bases, and 20 bases lay in between. CDR3 size: 17 residues. The V gene's germline CDR1 is SGDLS and CDR2 YYNGEE.

The CDR3 nucleotides read TGTGCCAGCAGTTTGGCAGGCGCGCCCTACGAGCAGTACTTC. Amino acid sequence: CASSLAGAPYEQYF. The chain employs TRBV28 and TRBJ2-7; D not certain. The germline V gene encodes CDR1 MDHEN and CDR2 SYDVKM. The V gene lost 3 bases and the J gene lost 2 bases, with 11 bases spanning the gap. The CDR3 totals 14 residues.

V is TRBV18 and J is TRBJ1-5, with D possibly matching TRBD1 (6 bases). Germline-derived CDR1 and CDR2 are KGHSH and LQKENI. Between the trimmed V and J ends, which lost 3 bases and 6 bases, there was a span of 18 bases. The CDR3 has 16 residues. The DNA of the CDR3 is TGTGCCAGCTCACCTACCCAGGGTGGGGGCGGTCAGCCCCAGCATTTT. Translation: CASSPTQGGGGQPQHF.

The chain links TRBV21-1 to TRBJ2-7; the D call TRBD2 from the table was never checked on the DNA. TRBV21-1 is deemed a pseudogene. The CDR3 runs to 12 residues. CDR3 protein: CASSEHSYEQYF. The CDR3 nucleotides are TGTGCCAGCAGCGAGCACTCCTACGAGCAGTACTTC.

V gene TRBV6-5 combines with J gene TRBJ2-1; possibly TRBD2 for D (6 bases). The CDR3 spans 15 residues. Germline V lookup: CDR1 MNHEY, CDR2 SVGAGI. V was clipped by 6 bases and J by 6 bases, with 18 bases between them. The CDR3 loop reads CASSPNRDWGNEQFF. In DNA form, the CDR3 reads TGTGCCAGCAGCCCAAACCGGGACTGGGGCAATGAGCAGTTCTTC.

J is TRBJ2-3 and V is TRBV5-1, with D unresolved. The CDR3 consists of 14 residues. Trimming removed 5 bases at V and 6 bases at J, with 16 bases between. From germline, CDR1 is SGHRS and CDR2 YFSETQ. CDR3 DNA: TGCGCCAGCAGTACTTTAAGCCCAACTGATACGCAGTATTTT. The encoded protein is CASSTLSPTDTQYF.

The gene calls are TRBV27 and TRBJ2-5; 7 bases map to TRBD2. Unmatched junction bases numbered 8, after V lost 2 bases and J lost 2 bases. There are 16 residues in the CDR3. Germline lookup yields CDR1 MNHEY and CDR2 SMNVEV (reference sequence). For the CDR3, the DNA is TGTGCCAGCAGTTTAGAGGTAGCGGGCCATCAAGAGACCCAGTACTTC. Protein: CASSLEVAGHQETQYF.

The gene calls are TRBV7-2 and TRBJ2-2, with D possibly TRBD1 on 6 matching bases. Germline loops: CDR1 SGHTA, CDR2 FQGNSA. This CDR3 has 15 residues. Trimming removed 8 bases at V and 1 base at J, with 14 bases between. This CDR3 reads CASPRTAQNTGELFF. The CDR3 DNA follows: TGTGCCAGCCCTAGGACAGCCCAGAACACCGGGGAGCTGTTTTTT. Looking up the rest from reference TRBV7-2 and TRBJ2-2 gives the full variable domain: GAGVSQSPSNKVTEKGKDVELRCDPISGHTALYWYRQSLGQGLEFLIYFQGNSAPDKSGLPSDRFSAERTGGSVSTLTIQRTQQEDSAVYLCASPRTAQNTGELFFGEGSRLTVL.

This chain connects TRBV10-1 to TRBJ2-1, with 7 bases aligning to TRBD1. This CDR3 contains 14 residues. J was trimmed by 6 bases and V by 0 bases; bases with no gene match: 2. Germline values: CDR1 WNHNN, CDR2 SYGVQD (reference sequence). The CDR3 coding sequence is TGCGCCAGCAGTGAGTCCCCAGGGGGCAATGAGCAGTTCTTC. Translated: CASSESPGGNEQFF.

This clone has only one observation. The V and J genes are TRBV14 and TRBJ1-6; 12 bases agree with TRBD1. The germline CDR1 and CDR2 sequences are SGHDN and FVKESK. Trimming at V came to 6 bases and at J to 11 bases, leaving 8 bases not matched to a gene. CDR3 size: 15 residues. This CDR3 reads CASSPKGQGAAPLHF. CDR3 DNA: TGTGCCAGCAGTCCGAAGGGACAGGGGGCTGCACCCCTCCACTTT.

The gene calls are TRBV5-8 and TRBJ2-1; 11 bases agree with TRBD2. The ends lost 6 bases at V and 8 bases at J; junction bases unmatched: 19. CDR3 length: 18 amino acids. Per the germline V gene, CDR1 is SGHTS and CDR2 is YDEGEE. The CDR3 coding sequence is TGTGCCAGCACACCCGGGTGGGCTAGCGGGGGGAATGGCGATGAGCAGTTCTTC. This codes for CASTPGWASGGNGDEQFF.

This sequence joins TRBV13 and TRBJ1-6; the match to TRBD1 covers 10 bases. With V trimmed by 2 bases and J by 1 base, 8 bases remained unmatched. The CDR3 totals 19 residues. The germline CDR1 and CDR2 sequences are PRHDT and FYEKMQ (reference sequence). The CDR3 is CASSLYGTGVLSYNSPLHF. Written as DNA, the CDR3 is TGTGCCAGCAGCTTATATGGGACAGGGGTTTTATCCTATAATTCACCCCTCCACTTT.

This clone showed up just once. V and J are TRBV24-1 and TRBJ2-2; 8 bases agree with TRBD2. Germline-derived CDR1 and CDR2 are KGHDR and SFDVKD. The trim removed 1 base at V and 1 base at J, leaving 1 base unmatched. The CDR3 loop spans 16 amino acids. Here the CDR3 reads CATSDFTSGNTGELFF. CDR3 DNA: TGTGCCACCAGTGATTTTACTAGCGGGAACACCGGGGAGCTGTTTTTT.

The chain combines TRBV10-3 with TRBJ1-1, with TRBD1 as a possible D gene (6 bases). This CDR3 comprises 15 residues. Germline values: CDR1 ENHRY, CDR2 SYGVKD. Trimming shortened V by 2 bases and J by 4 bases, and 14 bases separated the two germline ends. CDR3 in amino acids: CAISERTVMGTEAFF. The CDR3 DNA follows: TGTGCCATCAGTGAGCGGACAGTGATGGGCACTGAAGCTTTCTTT.

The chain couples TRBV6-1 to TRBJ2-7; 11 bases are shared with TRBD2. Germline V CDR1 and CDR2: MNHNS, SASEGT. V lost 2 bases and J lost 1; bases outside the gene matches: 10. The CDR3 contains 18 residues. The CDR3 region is CASSEFPPGLAVSYEQYF. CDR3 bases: TGTGCCAGCAGTGAATTCCCCCCGGGACTAGCGGTTTCCTACGAGCAGTACTTC.

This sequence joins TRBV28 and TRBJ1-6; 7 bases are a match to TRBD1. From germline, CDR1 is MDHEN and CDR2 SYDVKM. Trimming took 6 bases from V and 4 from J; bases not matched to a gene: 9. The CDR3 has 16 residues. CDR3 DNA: TGTGCCAGCAGGGGCGAGCAGGGGGATTATAATTCACCCCTCCACTTT. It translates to CASRGEQGDYNSPLHF.

The CDR3 DNA follows: TGTGCCAGCAGCTTAGTAGTGGCGGGGGGTATAAAGGGTACGCAGTATTTT. Protein sequence: CASSLVVAGGIKGTQYF. The V call is TRBV7-2, the J call TRBJ2-3, with 8 bases aligning to TRBD2. The CDR3 length is 17 residues. V lost 1 base and J lost 8; bases outside the gene matches: 14. The germline gives CDR1 SGHTA, CDR2 FQGNSA.

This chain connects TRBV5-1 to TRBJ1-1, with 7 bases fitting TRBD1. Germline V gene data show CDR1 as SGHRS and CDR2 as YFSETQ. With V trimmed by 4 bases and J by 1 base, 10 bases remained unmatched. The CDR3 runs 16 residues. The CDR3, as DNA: TGCGCCAGCAGCAGGATGACAGGGTCCACGAACACTGAAGCTTTCTTT. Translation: CASSRMTGSTNTEAFF.

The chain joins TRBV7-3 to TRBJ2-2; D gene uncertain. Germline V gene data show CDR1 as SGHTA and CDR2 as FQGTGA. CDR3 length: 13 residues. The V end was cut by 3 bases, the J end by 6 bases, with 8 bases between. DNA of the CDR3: TGTGCCAGCAGCTTGAATCCGGCCGGGGAGCTGTTTTTT. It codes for CASSLNPAGELFF.

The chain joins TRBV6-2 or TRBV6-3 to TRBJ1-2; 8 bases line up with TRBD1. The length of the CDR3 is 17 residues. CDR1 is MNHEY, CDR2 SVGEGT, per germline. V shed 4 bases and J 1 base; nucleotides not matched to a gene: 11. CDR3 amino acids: CASSFTVGQDINYGYTF. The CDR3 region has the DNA TGTGCCAGCAGTTTCACCGTGGGACAGGATATTAACTATGGCTACACCTTC.

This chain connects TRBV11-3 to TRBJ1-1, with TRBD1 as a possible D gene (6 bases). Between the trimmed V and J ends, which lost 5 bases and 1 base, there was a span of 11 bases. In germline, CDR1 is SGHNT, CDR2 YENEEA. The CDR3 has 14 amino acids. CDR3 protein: CASSAGGPNTEAFF. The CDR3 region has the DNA TGTGCCAGCAGCGCCGGGGGGCCGAACACTGAAGCTTTCTTT.

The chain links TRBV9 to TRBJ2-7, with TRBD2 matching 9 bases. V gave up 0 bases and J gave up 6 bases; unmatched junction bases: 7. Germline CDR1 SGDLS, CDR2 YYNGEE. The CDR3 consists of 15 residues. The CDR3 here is CASSVAGGRGGEQYF. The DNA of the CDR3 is TGTGCCAGCAGCGTAGCTGGCGGGAGGGGCGGCGAGCAGTACTTC.

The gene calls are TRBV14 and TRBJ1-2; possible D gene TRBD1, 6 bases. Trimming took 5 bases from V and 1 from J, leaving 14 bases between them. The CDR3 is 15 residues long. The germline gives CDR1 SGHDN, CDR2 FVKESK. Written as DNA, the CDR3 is TGTGCCAGCAGCAACCGGACAGATTTTAACTATGGCTACACCTTC. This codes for CASSNRTDFNYGYTF. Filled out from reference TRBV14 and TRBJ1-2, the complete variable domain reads EAGVTQFPSHSVIEKGQTVTLRCDPISGHDNLYWYRRVMGKEIKFLLHFVKESKQDESGMPNNRFLAERTGGTYSTLKVQPAELEDSGVYFCASSNRTDFNYGYTFGSGTRLTVV.

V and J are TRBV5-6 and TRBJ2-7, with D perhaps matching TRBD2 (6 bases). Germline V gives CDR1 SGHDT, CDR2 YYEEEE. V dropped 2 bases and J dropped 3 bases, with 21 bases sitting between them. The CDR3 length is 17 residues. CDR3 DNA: TGTGCCAGCAGCTTAGACCCCCGGGACTCCGACTTCTACGAGCAGTACTTC. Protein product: CASSLDPRDSDFYEQYF.